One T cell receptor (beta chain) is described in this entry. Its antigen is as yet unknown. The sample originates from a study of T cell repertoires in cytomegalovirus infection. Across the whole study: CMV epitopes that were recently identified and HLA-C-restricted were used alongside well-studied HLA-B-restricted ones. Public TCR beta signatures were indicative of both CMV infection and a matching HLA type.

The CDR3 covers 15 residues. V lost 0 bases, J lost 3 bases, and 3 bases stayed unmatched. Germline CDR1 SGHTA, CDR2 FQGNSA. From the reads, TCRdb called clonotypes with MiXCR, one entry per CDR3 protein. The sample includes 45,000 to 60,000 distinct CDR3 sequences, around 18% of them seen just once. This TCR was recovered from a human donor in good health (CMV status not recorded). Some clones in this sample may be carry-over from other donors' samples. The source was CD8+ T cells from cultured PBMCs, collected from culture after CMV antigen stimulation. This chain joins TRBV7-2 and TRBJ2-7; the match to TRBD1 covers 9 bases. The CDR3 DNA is TGTGCCAGCAGCTTAGCGTTGGGACAGGGCTACGAGCAGTACTTC. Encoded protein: CASSLALGQGYEQYF.